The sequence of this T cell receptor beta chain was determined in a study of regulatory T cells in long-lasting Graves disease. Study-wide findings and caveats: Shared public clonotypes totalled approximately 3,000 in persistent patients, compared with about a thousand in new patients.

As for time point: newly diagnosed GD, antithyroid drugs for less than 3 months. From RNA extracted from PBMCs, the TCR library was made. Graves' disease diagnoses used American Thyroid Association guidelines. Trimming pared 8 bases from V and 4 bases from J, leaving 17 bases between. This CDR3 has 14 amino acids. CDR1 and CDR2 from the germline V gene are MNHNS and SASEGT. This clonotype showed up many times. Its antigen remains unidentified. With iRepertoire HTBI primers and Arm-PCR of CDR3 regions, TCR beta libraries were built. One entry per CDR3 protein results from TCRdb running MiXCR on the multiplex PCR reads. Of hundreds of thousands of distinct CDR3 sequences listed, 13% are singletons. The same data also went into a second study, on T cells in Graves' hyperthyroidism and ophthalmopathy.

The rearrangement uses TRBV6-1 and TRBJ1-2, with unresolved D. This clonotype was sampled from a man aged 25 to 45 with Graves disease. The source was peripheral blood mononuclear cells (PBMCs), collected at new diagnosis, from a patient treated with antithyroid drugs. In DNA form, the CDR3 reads TGTGCCAGCGGCCCCTCCGCGGTGGGCTATGGCTACACCTTC. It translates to CASGPSAVGYGYTF.